This T cell receptor beta chain is from a study of T cells in localized non-small cell lung cancer. Generated by immunoSEQ multiplex PCR, the TCRdb table keeps only in-frame clones and is missing some. The sample holds more than 30,000 clones; approximately 72% are singletons and the top ten take around a third. Details on this clone: Its specificity is not known.

Study-wide points: Blood T cell density predicted longer survival; adjacent-lung clonality, shorter. Adjacent uninvolved lung had the highest clonality, suggesting focused antigen responses. A median around 57 of the top 100 tumor clones appeared in adjacent lung.

This specimen consisted of peripheral blood, obtained before any cancer treatment. The TCR originated in a male donor aged 60 or over with stage II squamous cell lung carcinoma.

The chain's CDR3 is CASSQTGELFF. The CDR3 DNA reads as TGTGCCAGCAGCCAAACCGGGGAGCTGTTTTTT. This rearrangement joins TRBV5-4 to TRBJ2-2; D not certain. Germline-derived CDR1 and CDR2 are SGHNT and YYREEE (reference sequence). The V end lost 4 bases, the J end lost 5 bases, and 3 bases lay between the germline ends. This CDR3 contains 11 residues. Filled out from reference TRBV5-4 and TRBJ2-2, the complete variable domain reads ETGVTQSPTHLIKTRGQQVTLRCSSQSGHNTVSWYQQALGQGPQFIFQYYREEENGRGNFPPRFSGLQFPNYSSELNVNALELDDSALYLCASSQTGELFFGEGSRLTVL.